The rows below give T cell receptor beta chains drawn from one sample of a study of control samples from healthy donors and cancer patients. Sequenced by immunoSEQ multiplex PCR; TCRdb stores in-frame clones only, minus some. The sample consists of about 120,000 clones, about 91% of them appearing once. The specimen was blood. All receptors come from a man aged 40-50 years in good health. Each CDR3 is given with its conserved first and last residue. Each record gives: V gene, clone size, D gene, J gene, CDR3 protein, CDR3 DNA. D genes are given only for firm matches. Size values are once, few and many counts, or a class for expanded clones, and some rows have none.

>TRBV29-1|few|-|TRBJ1-4
CSVQGPNEKLFF
TGCAGCGTACAGGGACCTAATGAAAAACTGTTTTTT
>TRBV3-1/TRBV3-2|-|-|TRBJ1-4
CASSQSQMGVGEKLFF
TGTGCCAGCAGCCAGTCCCAAATGGGTGTTGGGGAAAAACTGTTTTTT
>TRBV7-8|-|TRBD1|TRBJ2-7
CASSWGQWREQYF
TGTGCCAGCAGCTGGGGACAGTGGAGGGAGCAGTACTTC
>TRBV7-9|-|-|TRBJ2-7
CASSRDYEQYF
TGTGCCAGCAGCCGCGACTACGAGCAGTACTTC
>TRBV14|-|-|TRBJ1-1
CASSRQANTEAFF
TGTGCCAGCAGCCGACAGGCGAACACTGAAGCTTTCTTT
>TRBV3-1/TRBV3-2|-|-|TRBJ2-7
CASSRAYEQYF
TGTGCCAGCAGCCGGGCCTACGAGCAGTACTTC
>TRBV12-5|-|TRBD1|TRBJ1-1
CASGRDRNTEAFF
TGTGCTAGTGGTCGGGACAGGAACACTGAAGCTTTCTTT
>TRBV7-2|once|TRBD1|TRBJ2-4
CASSLAPDRRTSLAKNIQYF
TGTGCCAGCAGCTTAGCCCCGGACAGGAGAACTTCACTAGCCAAAAACATTCAGTACTTC
>TRBV5-1|-|TRBD1|TRBJ1-1
CASSTDRADTEAFF
TGCGCCAGCAGCACCGACAGGGCGGACACTGAAGCTTTCTTT
>TRBV5-1|-|-|TRBJ2-2
CASSLAGELFF
TGCGCCAGCAGCTTGGCAGGGGAGCTGTTTTTT
>TRBV9|-|TRBD2|TRBJ2-5
CASNRGVETQYF
TGTGCCAGCAATCGGGGGGTGGAGACCCAGTACTTC
>TRBV6-1|-|-|TRBJ2-7
CASSEGLTAHEYF
TGTGCCAGCAGTGAAGGACTCACCGCGCATGAGTACTTC
>TRBV11-2|-|-|TRBJ1-6
CASSPLHGGDSPLHF
TGTGCCAGCAGCCCACTGCACGGTGGGGATTCACCCCTCCACTTT
>TRBV30|-|-|TRBJ1-1
CAWRHTGNTEAFF
TGTGCCTGGAGACATACAGGGAACACTGAAGCTTTCTTT
>TRBV18|-|TRBD1|TRBJ1-1
CASSGQGEGTEAFF
TGTGCCAGCTCAGGACAGGGTGAGGGCACTGAAGCTTTCTTT
>TRBV4-3|-|-|TRBJ2-5
CASSQGTGGQETQYF
TGCGCCAGCAGCCAGGGGACGGGCGGGCAAGAGACCCAGTACTTC
>TRBV28|-|-|TRBJ1-2
CASSSGTTNYGYTF
TGTGCCAGCAGTTCAGGGACCACTAACTATGGCTACACCTTC
>TRBV29-1|once|-|TRBJ1-2
CSVDKANYGYTF
TGCAGCGTTGATAAAGCGAACTATGGCTACACCTTC
>TRBV6-5|-|-|TRBJ2-3
CASRRQYASTDTQYF
TGTGCCAGCAGAAGACAGTACGCTAGCACAGATACGCAGTATTTT
>TRBV5-1|-|TRBD1|TRBJ2-1
CASSLRQGSTYNEQFF
TGCGCCAGCAGCCTGAGACAGGGGTCGACCTACAATGAGCAGTTCTTC
>TRBV5-1|-|TRBD1|TRBJ1-5
CASRRTGEGNQPQHF
TGCGCCAGCAGGAGGACAGGGGAGGGCAATCAGCCCCAGCATTTT
>TRBV24-1|-|TRBD2|TRBJ2-3
CATSETSGGMSTDTQYF
TGTGCCACCAGTGAGACTAGCGGGGGAATGAGCACAGATACGCAGTATTTT
>TRBV27|-|TRBD1|TRBJ1-3
CASSRWTGGFGNTIYF
TGTGCCAGCAGTCGCTGGACAGGGGGATTCGGAAACACCATATATTTT
>TRBV3-1/TRBV3-2|-|-|TRBJ2-3
CASSQVPDTQYF
TGTGCCAGCAGCCAAGTTCCAGATACGCAGTATTTT
>TRBV2|-|TRBD2|TRBJ2-7
CASRVGGGRQYF
TGTGCCAGCAGAGTCGGGGGGGGCCGGCAGTACTTC
>TRBV13|-|TRBD2|TRBJ2-3
CASSPQTSGLLDTQYF
TGTGCCAGCAGCCCACAGACTAGCGGGCTTCTGGATACGCAGTATTTT
>TRBV3-1/TRBV3-2|-|-|TRBJ2-7
CASSQDWSGNEQYF
TGTGCCAGCAGCCAAGACTGGTCGGGGAACGAGCAGTACTTC
>TRBV15|-|-|TRBJ2-7
CATATGSYEQYF
TGTGCCACCGCCACAGGGAGCTACGAGCAGTACTTC
>TRBV3-1/TRBV3-2|-|-|TRBJ1-1
CASSQGANTEAFF
TGTGCCAGCAGCCAGGGGGCGAACACTGAAGCTTTCTTT